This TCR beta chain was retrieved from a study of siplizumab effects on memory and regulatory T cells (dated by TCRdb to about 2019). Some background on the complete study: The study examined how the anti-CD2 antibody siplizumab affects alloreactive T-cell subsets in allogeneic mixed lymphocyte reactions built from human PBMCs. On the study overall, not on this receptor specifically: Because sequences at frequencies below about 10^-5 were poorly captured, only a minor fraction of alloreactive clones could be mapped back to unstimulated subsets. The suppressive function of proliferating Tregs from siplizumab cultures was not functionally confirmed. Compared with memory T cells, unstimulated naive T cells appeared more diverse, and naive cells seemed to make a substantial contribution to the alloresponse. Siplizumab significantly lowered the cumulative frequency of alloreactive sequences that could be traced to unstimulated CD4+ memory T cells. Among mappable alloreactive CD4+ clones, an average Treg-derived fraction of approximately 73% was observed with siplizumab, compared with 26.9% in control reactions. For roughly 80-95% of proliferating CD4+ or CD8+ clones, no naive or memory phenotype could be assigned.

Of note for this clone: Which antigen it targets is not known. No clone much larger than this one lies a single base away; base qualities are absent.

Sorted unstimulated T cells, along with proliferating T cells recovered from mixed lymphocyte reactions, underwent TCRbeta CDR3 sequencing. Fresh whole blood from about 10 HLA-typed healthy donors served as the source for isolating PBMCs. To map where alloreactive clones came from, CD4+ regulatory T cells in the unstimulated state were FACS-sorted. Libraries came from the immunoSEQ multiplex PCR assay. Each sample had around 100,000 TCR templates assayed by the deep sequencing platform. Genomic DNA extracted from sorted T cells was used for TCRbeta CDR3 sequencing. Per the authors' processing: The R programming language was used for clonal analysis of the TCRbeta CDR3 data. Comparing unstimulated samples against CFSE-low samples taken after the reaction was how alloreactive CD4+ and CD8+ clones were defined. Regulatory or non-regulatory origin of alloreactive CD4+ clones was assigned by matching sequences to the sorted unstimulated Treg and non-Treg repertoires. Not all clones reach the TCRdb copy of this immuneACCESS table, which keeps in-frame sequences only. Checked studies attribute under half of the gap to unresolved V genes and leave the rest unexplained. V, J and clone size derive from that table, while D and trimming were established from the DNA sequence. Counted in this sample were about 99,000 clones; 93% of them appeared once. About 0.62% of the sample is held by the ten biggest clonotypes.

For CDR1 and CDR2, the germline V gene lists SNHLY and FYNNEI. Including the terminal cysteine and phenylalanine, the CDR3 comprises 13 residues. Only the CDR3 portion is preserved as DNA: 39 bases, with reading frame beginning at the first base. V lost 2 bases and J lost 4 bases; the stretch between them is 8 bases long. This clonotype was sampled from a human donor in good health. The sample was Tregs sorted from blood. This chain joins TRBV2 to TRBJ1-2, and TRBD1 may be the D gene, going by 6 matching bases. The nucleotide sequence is TGTGCCAGCAGTGAACGAGGGGGCTATGGCTACACCTTC. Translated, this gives CASSERGGYGYTF. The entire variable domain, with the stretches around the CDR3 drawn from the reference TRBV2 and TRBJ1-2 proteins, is EPEVTQTPSHQVTQMGQEVILRCVPISNHLYFYWYRQILGQKVEFLVSFYNNEISEKSEIFDDQFSVERPDGSNFTLKIRSTKLEDSAMYFCASSERGGYGYTFGSGTRLTVV.